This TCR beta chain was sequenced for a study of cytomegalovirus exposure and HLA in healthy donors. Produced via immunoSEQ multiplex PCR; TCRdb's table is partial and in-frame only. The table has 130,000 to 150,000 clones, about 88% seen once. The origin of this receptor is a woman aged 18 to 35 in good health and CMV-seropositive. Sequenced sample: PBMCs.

CDR3 protein: CASSQGWTAGGYGYTF. The DNA for the CDR3 is TGTGCCAGCAGCCAAGGTTGGACAGCGGGAGGCTATGGCTACACCTTC. This chain uses TRBV4-2 with TRBJ1-2, with TRBD1 as a possible D gene (6 bases). Germline V gene sequence: CDR1 LGHNA, CDR2 YNFKEQ. The CDR3 is 16 residues long. The V end was cut by 1 base, the J end by 4 bases, with 16 bases between.